The present TCR beta chain was sequenced within a study of blood T cell repertoires in COVID-19. Sequenced by immunoSEQ multiplex PCR; TCRdb stores in-frame clones only, minus some. The data show 55,000 to 80,000 clones, with roughly 89% seen just once and approximately 6% held by the top ten. This sequence originates from a human donor in a cohort sampled during active COVID-19. What was sequenced was peripheral blood.

CDR3 in DNA: TGTGCCAGCAGCCCTGAGGACACCGGGGAGCTGTTTTTT. This gives the protein CASSPEDTGELFF. V usage is TRBV5-4 and J usage is TRBJ2-2; D unresolved. CDR1 is SGHNT, CDR2 YYREEE, per germline (reference sequence). V was trimmed by 4 bases and J by 3 bases, leaving 7 bases between them. This CDR3 has 13 amino acids. Variable domain in full (rest from reference TRBV5-4 and TRBJ2-2): ETGVTQSPTHLIKTRGQQVTLRCSSQSGHNTVSWYQQALGQGPQFIFQYYREEENGRGNFPPRFSGLQFPNYSSELNVNALELDDSALYLCASSPEDTGELFFGEGSRLTVL.